A single sample gave rise to the 9 T cell receptor beta chains below, sequenced in a study of T cell changes during pregnancy in multiple sclerosis (dated by TCRdb to about 2019). Library preparation was by the immunoSEQ multiplex PCR assay. TCRdb stores this immuneACCESS table with in-frame sequences only. Part of the clones is absent; in the studies checked, under half of the shortfall reflects unresolved V genes, and no reason is known for the rest. For this sample the table gives around 36,000 clones, of which more than 80% were detected only once. Around 1.3% of the sample belongs to the ten largest clones. The source material was peripheral blood, sampled before pregnancy. The receptors originated from a female donor with multiple sclerosis, enrolled in a pregnancy study.

The chain recombines TRBV7-2 with TRBJ2-2; 7 bases align to TRBD2. Per the germline V gene, CDR1 is SGHTA and CDR2 is FQGNSA. The CDR3 runs 14 residues. J lost 3 bases, V lost 3 bases, and 1 base had no gene match. CDR3 loop: CASSLGGDTGELFF. For the CDR3, the DNA is TGTGCCAGCAGCTTGGGGGGGGACACCGGGGAGCTGTTTTTT. Together with reference TRBV7-2 and TRBJ2-2, the CDR3 gives the full variable domain: GAGVSQSPSNKVTEKGKDVELRCDPISGHTALYWYRQSLGQGLEFLIYFQGNSAPDKSGLPSDRFSAERTGGSVSTLTIQRTQQEDSAVYLCASSLGGDTGELFFGEGSRLTVL.

The sample holds one count of this clone. The rearrangement links TRBV5-1 to TRBJ2-7; possibly TRBD1 for D (6 bases). Trimming left V 4 bases short and J 0 bases short, with 11 bases between. This CDR3 contains 14 residues. Per germline, CDR1 SGHRS and CDR2 YFSETQ. The CDR3 spells CASSVTGSSYEQYF. The CDR3 nucleotides are TGCGCCAGCAGCGTTACAGGGTCCTCCTACGAGCAGTACTTC.

The CDR3 DNA reads TGTGCCAGCAGTTACGCGGACGGGGGGACCTACGAGCAGTACTTC. It encodes CASSYADGGTYEQYF. J is TRBJ2-7 and V is TRBV6-5, with 7 bases matching TRBD2. The CDR3 has 15 residues. Germline-derived CDR1 and CDR2 are MNHEY and SVGAGI. V dropped 2 bases and J dropped 2; count of bases not matched to a gene: 6.

In nucleotides, the CDR3 is TGTGCCAGCAGTAGACGGAACCAGGTGGGGAGTGAAGCTTTCTTT. Translating it yields CASSRRNQVGSEAFF. The rearrangement uses TRBV6-1 and TRBJ1-1; no firm D call. There are 15 residues in the CDR3. Germline V gene data show CDR1 as MNHNS and CDR2 as SASEGT. Trimming stripped 5 bases from V and 7 bases from J, with 20 bases between.

This clone has only one observation. This chain joins TRBV28 and TRBJ1-1, with 8 bases lining up with TRBD1. CDR1 is MDHEN and CDR2 is SYDVKM in the germline V gene. J lost 5 bases, V lost 8 bases, and 4 bases had no gene match. The CDR3 runs 12 residues. CDR3: CASQGARTEAFF. Written as DNA, the CDR3 is TGTGCCAGCCAGGGGGCCAGGACTGAAGCTTTCTTT.

This clone was picked up one time. V gene TRBV4-2 combines with J gene TRBJ2-7; 9 bases agree with TRBD2. Trimming removed 0 bases from V and 3 bases from J; junction bases left unmatched: 6. CDR1 and CDR2 (germline): LGHNA, YNFKEQ. CDR3 length: 16 residues. Here the CDR3 DNA reads TGTGCCAGCAGCCAAGATAGGGGTAGCGGGGGCTACGAGCAGTACTTC. Translating gives CASSQDRGSGGYEQYF.

This chain uses TRBV6-4 with TRBJ2-1; 11 nucleotides match TRBD1. Trimming cost V 6 bases and J 6 bases; bases outside gene matches: 4. The germline V gene has CDR1 MRHNA and CDR2 SNTAGT. The CDR3 length is 14 residues. CDR3 coding DNA: TGTGCCAGCAGCTCCGGGACAGGGGGCAATGAGCAGTTCTTC. This gives the protein CASSSGTGGNEQFF.

The rearrangement joins TRBV10-3 to TRBJ1-1, with 7 positions matching TRBD1. The CDR3 spans 14 residues. CDR1 is ENHRY, CDR2 SYGVKD, per germline. The trim removed 7 bases at V and 4 bases at J, leaving 9 bases unmatched. The CDR3 bases are TGTGCCATCAAGCAAAGACAGGGCCGCACTGAAGCTTTCTTT. Encoded protein: CAIKQRQGRTEAFF.

The rearrangement joins TRBV4-2 to TRBJ2-7, with 7 positions matching TRBD2. Per the germline V gene, CDR1 is LGHNA and CDR2 is YNFKEQ. This CDR3 has 17 amino acids. The V and J ends lost 2 bases and 6 bases, in that order; junction bases with no gene match: 16. The CDR3 DNA follows: TGTGCCAGCAGCCAACAAACCGGCGGGAGTGTCCAGGGCGAGCAGTACTTC. It specifies CASSQQTGGSVQGEQYF.